The entry that follows covers one T cell receptor (beta chain) sequence. The antigen it binds to is not known. Base qualities are not provided; no much larger clone lies one nucleotide away. In total, 500 to 700 healthy bone marrow donors made up the cohort. All cohort members were sampled while nominally healthy, although unrecorded immune exposures were likely present. The donor tested CMV seropositive and was one of the 289 seropositive cohort members. A peripheral blood sample was collected from each donor, and TCR beta sequencing was performed on peripheral blood mononuclear cells. Genomic DNA extraction from the blood cell samples was performed with the Qiagen DNeasy Blood Extraction Kit. Library preparation employed the immunoSEQ multiplex PCR assay. For the multiplex PCR, a mixture combining 60 forward primers for TCR Vbeta segments and 13 reverse primers for TCR Jbeta segments was used. Amplification of the CDR3 region of rearranged TCR beta genes was performed with a multiplex PCR assay on genomic DNA. The Illumina HiSeq System was used to sequence the amplified TCR beta libraries as 87-base-pair reads. Processing in the source paper ran as follows. A later analysis tallied around 87 million unique TCR beta chains across the approximately 670 repertoires, and about 10 million of those chains were shared by two or more donors. Raw reads were error-corrected and collapsed into unique sequences with a nearest-neighbor algorithm that merged closely related sequences to remove PCR and sequencing errors. V, D and J gene segments were assigned by aligning CDR3 sequences to IMGT reference sequences. Each retained sequence needed at least a six-nucleotide match to both a V gene segment and a J gene segment. Rearrangements were classified as productive when the CDR3 lacked stop codons and remained in frame with V and J, and all other rearrangements were classified as non-productive. Following IMGT convention, CDR3 was defined as the stretch from the second conserved V-encoded cysteine up to the conserved J-encoded phenylalanine. In an earlier analysis of approximately 500 of the donors, sequences lacking an unambiguous match to a single V gene segment were excluded. In an earlier analysis of 587 of the donors, V segments were called functional above 56.7% productive rearrangements and were called segregating when the between-donor standard deviation exceeded 5%. A statistical classification framework was built to diagnose cytomegalovirus status from the catalog of TCR beta chain sequences. In a later analysis, TCR nucleotide sequences were compared against IMGT/GENE-DB human TR gene sequences so that V and J genes could be assigned. In a later analysis, CDR3 sequences and most-parsimonious VDJ recombination scenarios were assigned using the TCRdist pipeline. In a later analysis, each TCR beta chain was defined by its CDR3 amino acid sequence together with its V-gene family, and reads without a unique V-gene family were excluded. In a later analysis, several hundred highly shared, low-generation-probability nucleotide sequences were removed to address suspected cross-contamination and a sequencing artifact. A later analysis calculated a clonal expansion index for each public chain from normalized within-repertoire ranks of inferred template counts. In a later analysis, generation probabilities were computed with a VDJ recombination model fitted to out-of-frame rearrangements, and the resulting probabilities were checked against IGoR. Hypergeometric tests were used in a later analysis to score TCR-TCR, TCR-HLA and TCR-CMV co-occurrence, with a repertoire-size bias correction applied to the TCR pairs. To estimate false discovery rates, a later analysis permuted the HLA or CMV assignments 20 times. A later analysis grouped co-occurring TCRs with DBSCAN, adding TCRdist sequence similarity when clustering within HLA-allele-positive subsets. Co-occurrence clustering excluded repertoires with fewer than 30,000 or more than 120,000 public chains, plus five with anomalous nucleotide sharing. Sourced from immuneACCESS, this table was stored by TCRdb with only in-frame sequences that have V and J called. A share of the clones is absent; for the studies checked, an unresolved V gene accounts for under half, and the remainder has no known explanation. V and J calls and clone size follow that table, whereas D and trimming were derived from the DNA. This sample is represented by fewer than 120,000 clones; 65% to 80% of them were singletons. The ten most abundant clones make up around 3% of the sample.

This sample was included in a study of cytomegalovirus exposure and HLA in healthy donors (dated by TCRdb to the late 2010s). Background on the whole study: An earlier analysis of approximately 590 of the donors reported 250 to 300 Gb of sequence data and 117 million unique TCR beta sequences from about 200 million T cells. High-throughput TCR immunosequencing, statistical association of individual TCRs with disease status, and machine learning were combined to predict cytomegalovirus infection status. In a later analysis, previously published TCR beta repertoires from fewer than 750 donors were re-analyzed and high-resolution HLA genotyping was added so that TCR occurrence patterns could be studied. In the later analysis, no new phenotypic data were used to find candidate immune exposures; instead, reliance was placed on TCR beta sequences and their occurrence across donors. All discovery cohort repertoires had been generated on a single sequencing platform. The number of typed donors differed by locus: about 620-640 for A, B, C, DRB1 and DQB1; 500 to 550 for DQA1; 606 for DPA1; and approximately 450 for DPB1. The study profiled the T cell repertoires of 666 subjects by immunosequencing and related them to cytomegalovirus serostatus. A later genetic analysis took genome-wide SNP genotypes for about 55% of the roughly 700 donors and used that subset as a discovery cohort. Among around 400 genotyped donors of the cohort, an average of approximately 220,000 unique TCR beta nucleotide sequences was sequenced per donor, of which roughly 17% were non-productive. An early release that covered more than 550 HLA-typed donors contained around 330 gigabases of sequencing data and tens of millions of unique TCR sequences. Both class I and class II loci were covered by HLA typing, at four-digit resolution. The genetic ancestry cluster associated with self-reported Caucasian donors included 81% of the roughly 390 genotyped donors. About five DR-DQ haplotypes were treated as single units for association and clustering because of strong linkage in the cohort. Donor age, sex, ethnicity and CMV serostatus were collected together with the repertoire data. An earlier analysis of 587 of the donors applied high-throughput TCR beta sequencing to assess whether each TCR beta V gene segment acted as functional or pseudogenic. A separate validation cohort of over 95 different subjects was used in addition to the roughly 720-subject first cohort. The study aimed to test whether signatures of past pathogen exposure could be identified by cataloging public T cell receptors.

What the study reported, not specific to this receptor: A few of the identified cytomegalovirus-associated TCR beta chains were confirmed in vitro to be specific for cytomegalovirus antigens. Strong co-occurrence of HLA alleles, especially DR and DQ, made assigning TCR associations to individual alleles difficult. According to a later analysis, parvovirus B19, influenza, CMV and Epstein-Barr virus appeared linked to several top co-occurrence clusters. According to a later genetic analysis, donors in an Asian-associated ancestry cluster had fewer N-insertions in productive TCRs than the roughly 700-donor mean. Broadly in line with IMGT annotations, most TCR beta V segments showed up in productive rearrangements about 90% or about 30% of the time in an earlier analysis of about 500 of the donors. A later analysis found that TCR association rates varied across HLA loci, with DRB1 alleles showing the most associated TCRs and HLA-C alleles the fewest. Compared with equally common non-associated chains, HLA-associated TCR beta chains in a later analysis were more clonally expanded and had lower generation probabilities. Cytomegalovirus status was reported to be diagnosed by the classifier with high specificity and sensitivity in both the original and validation cohorts. Correlated functional status among segregating V segments might reflect linkage disequilibrium, but an unknown experimental factor could not be ruled out. The authors suggested that the approach could potentially be extended to other disease states and immunological phenotypes. The earlier analysis of nearly 600 of the donors excluded some 15 rarely observed V segments, including chromosome 9 orphons, because counts were too low. The only immune exposure information available for the cohort was CMV serostatus. The presence/absence analyses assumed that sequencing depth was roughly uniform across donors, and that assumption may not be true. A later analysis associated about 16,000 TCR beta sequences with specific HLA alleles at a false discovery rate of 0.05. A cluster of highly shared sequence variants was judged likely to represent a technical artifact of the sequencing pipeline. In a later analysis, most CMV-associated TCR beta chains were found to appear HLA-restricted, with HLA associations seemingly driven largely by CMV exposure. HLA typing was unavailable for some donors at each locus, so association tests used only the typed subset. Across donors, most TCR sequences were observed very rarely, whereas some public TCRs were present in many individuals. The 87-base-pair reads could not distinguish some IMGT-functional V segments, including TRBV6-2 and TRBV6-3, so those segments were excluded. Only TCR beta chains were sequenced in this cohort, and the absence of alpha or paired-chain data limited detectable features. In the study, some 160 TCR beta chains were listed as associated with cytomegalovirus. A further reported finding was that TCR beta sequences accurately predicted the HLA-A and HLA-B alleles for most subjects in the first cohort. V-gene and J-gene trimming of TCR beta chains was associated with a missense DCLRE1C variant in a later genetic analysis, and the association was replicated in an independent cohort.

V is trimmed back by 4 bases and J by 6 bases, and the junction contains 5 bases that no gene match accounts for. From the germline V gene, CDR1 is SGDLS and CDR2 is YYNGEE. Its CDR3 holds 14 amino acids, cysteine through phenylalanine. The entry retains the CDR3 DNA only, 42 bases that are in frame from base 1. This TCR came from a woman aged 60 to 75 in good health and CMV-seropositive. The sample consisted of PBMCs. The chain uses TRBV9 and TRBJ2-3; 10 central nucleotides agree with TRBD2. The DNA is TGTGCCAGCAGCCCGGGACTAGCGCTCGATACGCAGTATTTT. The translation is CASSPGLALDTQYF.